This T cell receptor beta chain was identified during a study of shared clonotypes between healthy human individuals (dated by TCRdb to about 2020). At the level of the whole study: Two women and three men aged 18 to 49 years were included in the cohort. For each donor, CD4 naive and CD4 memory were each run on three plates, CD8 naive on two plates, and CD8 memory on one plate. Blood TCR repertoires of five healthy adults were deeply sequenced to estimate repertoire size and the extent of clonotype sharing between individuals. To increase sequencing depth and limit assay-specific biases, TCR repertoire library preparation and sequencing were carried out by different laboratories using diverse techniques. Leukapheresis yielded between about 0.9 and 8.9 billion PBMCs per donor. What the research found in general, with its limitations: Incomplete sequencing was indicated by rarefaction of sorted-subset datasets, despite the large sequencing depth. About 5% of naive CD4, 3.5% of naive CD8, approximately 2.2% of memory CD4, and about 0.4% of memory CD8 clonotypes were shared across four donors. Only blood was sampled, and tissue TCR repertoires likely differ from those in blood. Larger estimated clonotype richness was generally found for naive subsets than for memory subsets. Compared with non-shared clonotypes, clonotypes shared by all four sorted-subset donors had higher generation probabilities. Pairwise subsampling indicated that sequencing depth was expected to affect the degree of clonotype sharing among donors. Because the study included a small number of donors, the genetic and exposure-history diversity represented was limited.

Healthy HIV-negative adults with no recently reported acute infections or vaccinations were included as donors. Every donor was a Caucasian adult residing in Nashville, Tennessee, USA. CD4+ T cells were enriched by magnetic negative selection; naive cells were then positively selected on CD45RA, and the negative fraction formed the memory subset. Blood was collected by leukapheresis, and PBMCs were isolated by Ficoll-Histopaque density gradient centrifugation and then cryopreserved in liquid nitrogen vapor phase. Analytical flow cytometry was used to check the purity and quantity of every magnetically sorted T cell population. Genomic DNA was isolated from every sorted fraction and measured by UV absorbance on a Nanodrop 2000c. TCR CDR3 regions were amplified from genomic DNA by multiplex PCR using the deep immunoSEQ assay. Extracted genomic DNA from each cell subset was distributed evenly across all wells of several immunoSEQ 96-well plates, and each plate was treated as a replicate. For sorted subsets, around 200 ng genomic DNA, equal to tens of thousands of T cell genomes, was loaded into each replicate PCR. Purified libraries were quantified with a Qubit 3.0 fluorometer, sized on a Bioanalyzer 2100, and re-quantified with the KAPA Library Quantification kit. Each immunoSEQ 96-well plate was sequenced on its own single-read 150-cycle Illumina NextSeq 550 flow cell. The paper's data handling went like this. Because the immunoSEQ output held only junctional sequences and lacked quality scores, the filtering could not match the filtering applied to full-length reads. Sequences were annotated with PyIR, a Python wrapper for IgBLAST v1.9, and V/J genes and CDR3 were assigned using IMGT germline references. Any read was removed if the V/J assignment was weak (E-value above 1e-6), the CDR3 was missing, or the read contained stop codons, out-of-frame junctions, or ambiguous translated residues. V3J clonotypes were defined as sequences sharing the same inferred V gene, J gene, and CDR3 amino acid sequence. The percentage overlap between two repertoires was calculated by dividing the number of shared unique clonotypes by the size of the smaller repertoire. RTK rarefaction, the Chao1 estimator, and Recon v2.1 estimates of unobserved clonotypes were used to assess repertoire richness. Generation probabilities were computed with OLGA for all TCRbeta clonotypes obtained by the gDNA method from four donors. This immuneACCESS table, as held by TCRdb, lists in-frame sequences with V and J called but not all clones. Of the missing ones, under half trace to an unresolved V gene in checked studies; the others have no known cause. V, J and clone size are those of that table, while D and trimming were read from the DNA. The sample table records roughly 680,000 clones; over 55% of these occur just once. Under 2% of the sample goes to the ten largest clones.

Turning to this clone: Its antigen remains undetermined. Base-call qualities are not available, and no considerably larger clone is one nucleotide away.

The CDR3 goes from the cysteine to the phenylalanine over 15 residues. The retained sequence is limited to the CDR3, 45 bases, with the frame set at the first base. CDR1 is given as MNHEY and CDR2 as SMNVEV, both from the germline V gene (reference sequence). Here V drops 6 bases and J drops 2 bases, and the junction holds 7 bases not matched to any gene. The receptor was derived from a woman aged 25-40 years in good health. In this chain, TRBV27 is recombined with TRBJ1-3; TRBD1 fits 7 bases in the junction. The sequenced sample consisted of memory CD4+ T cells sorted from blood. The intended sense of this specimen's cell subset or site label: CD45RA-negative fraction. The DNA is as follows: TGTGCCAGCAGAACATTACAGGGGACTGGAAACACCATATATTTT. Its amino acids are CASRTLQGTGNTIYF.